Listed below are T cell receptor beta chains from one sample, sequenced in a study of vaccination and CD4 T cells after COVID-19. No antigen has been assigned to these receptors. TCRdb re-derived calls from the PCR reads in MiXCR, one entry per CDR3 protein. Counted here are 20,000 to 30,000 distinct CDR3 sequences, 58% occurring once; the ten biggest clones make up about 3%. Sequencing input: CD4+ T cells from blood, cultured in vitro. These receptors were collected from a human donor who had recovered from COVID-19. Each CDR3 is given with its conserved first and last residue. A D gene is named only where the DNA matches it firmly. Size values are once, few and many counts, or a class for expanded clones, and some rows have none.

v_gene,j_gene,len,d_gene,abundance,CDR3aa,CDR3nt
TRBV11-2,TRBJ1-2,13,-,-,CASSLRRNYGYTF,TGTGCCAGCAGCTTACGCCGGAACTATGGCTACACCTTC
TRBV20-1,TRBJ2-3,14,-,few,CSARGSGPTDTQYF,TGCAGTGCAAGGGGGAGCGGCCCGACAGATACGCAGTATTTT
TRBV7-9,TRBJ2-7,13,-,-,CASSFDREYEQYF,TGTGCCAGCAGCTTCGACAGAGAATACGAGCAGTACTTC
TRBV20-1,TRBJ1-4,13,-,few,CSARGGSNEKLFF,TGCAGTGCCCGTGGGGGGTCTAATGAAAAACTGTTTTTT
TRBV7-2,TRBJ1-6,15,-,few,CASSLIASYNSPLHF,TGTGCCAGCAGCTTAATCGCCAGTTATAATTCACCCCTCCACTTT
TRBV6-5,TRBJ1-6,15,-,-,CASSYEGTYNSPLHF,TGTGCCAGCAGTTACGAGGGGACCTATAATTCACCCCTCCACTTT
TRBV20-1,TRBJ1-6,16,-,-,CSAPLRASSYNSPLHF,TGCAGTGCCCCATTGAGGGCTAGCTCCTATAATTCACCCCTCCACTTT
TRBV7-8,TRBJ2-7,15,TRBD2,few,CASSLELAGAYEQYF,TGTGCCAGCAGCTTAGAACTAGCGGGAGCCTACGAGCAGTACTTC
TRBV6-1,TRBJ1-1,14,-,few,CASSSITQGTEAFF,TGTGCCAGCAGCTCGATCACACAGGGAACTGAAGCTTTCTTT
TRBV20-1,TRBJ2-5,16,-,-,CSASGRALEMRETQYF,TGCAGTGCTAGTGGGCGGGCACTGGAAATGAGAGAGACCCAGTACTTC
TRBV27,TRBJ2-5,15,-,few,CASSLSGQGWETQYF,TGTGCCAGCAGTTTATCGGGTCAGGGATGGGAGACCCAGTACTTC
TRBV7-9,TRBJ1-1,15,-,-,CASSPSSREDTEAFF,TGTGCCAGCAGCCCGTCCTCCAGGGAGGACACTGAAGCTTTCTTT
TRBV7-3,TRBJ2-1,13,-,-,CASSPRESAEQFF,TGTGCCAGCAGCCCCCGAGAGTCGGCTGAGCAGTTCTTC
TRBV14,TRBJ2-7,16,TRBD1,-,CASSQDLGQGPYEQYF,TGTGCCAGCAGCCAAGATTTGGGACAGGGCCCCTACGAGCAGTACTTC
TRBV6-2/TRBV6-3,TRBJ1-1,14,-,-,CASSWRSRNTEAFF,TGTGCCAGCAGTTGGCGGAGTAGGAACACTGAAGCTTTCTTT
TRBV29-1,TRBJ2-5,13,-,-,CSARDGYQETQYF,TGCAGCGCCCGTGACGGGTACCAAGAGACCCAGTACTTC
TRBV7-2,TRBJ1-6,16,TRBD1,-,CASSTRPGQGPSPLHF,TGTGCCAGCAGCACTCGTCCGGGACAGGGACCTTCACCCCTCCACTTT
TRBV19,TRBJ2-4,18,TRBD1,-,CASSIGTGQGWSKNIQYF,TGTGCCAGTAGTATAGGGACTGGACAGGGGTGGTCCAAAAACATTCAGTACTTC
TRBV6-5,TRBJ1-1,15,TRBD1,few,CASSYDRGANTEAFF,TGTGCCAGCAGTTATGACAGGGGCGCGAACACTGAAGCTTTCTTT
TRBV6-4,TRBJ1-1,12,TRBD1,-,CAISEGATEAFF,TGTGCCATATCCGAGGGGGCGACTGAAGCTTTCTTT
TRBV11-2,TRBJ2-3,16,-,-,CASSLVPGSLTDTQYF,TGTGCCAGCAGCTTGGTTCCAGGGTCCCTCACAGATACGCAGTATTTT
TRBV2,TRBJ1-1,15,TRBD1,-,CASRVTGGGNTEAFF,TGTGCCAGCAGGGTCACAGGGGGAGGGAACACTGAAGCTTTCTTT
TRBV12-3/TRBV12-4,TRBJ1-6,15,-,few,CASRRDDSYNSPLHF,TGTGCCAGCAGGAGGGACGACTCCTATAATTCACCCCTCCACTTT
TRBV28,TRBJ1-6,16,TRBD1,once,CASSLTRQGPLSPLHF,TGTGCCAGCAGTTTAACCAGACAGGGACCCCTTTCACCCCTCCACTTT
TRBV6-5,TRBJ2-3,15,-,-,CASSYGGSSTDTQYF,TGTGCCAGCAGTTACGGGGGTTCTAGCACAGATACGCAGTATTTT
TRBV7-2,TRBJ2-3,14,TRBD2,-,CASGASGREDTQYF,TGTGCCAGCGGCGCTAGCGGGAGGGAAGATACGCAGTATTTT
TRBV24-1,TRBJ2-3,15,-,few,CATSDPTGAGDTQYF,TGTGCCACCAGTGACCCAACGGGGGCAGGGGATACGCAGTATTTT
TRBV7-2,TRBJ2-7,17,TRBD2,few,CASSLMVGGSSSYEQYF,TGTGCCAGCAGCTTAATGGTTGGCGGGAGTTCATCCTACGAGCAGTACTTC
TRBV6-5,TRBJ1-2,12,TRBD1,-,CASSYRTGVRTF,TGTGCCAGCAGTTATCGGACAGGGGTGAGGACCTTC
TRBV4-1,TRBJ1-5,15,-,-,CASSLVRTSNQPQHF,TGCGCCAGCAGCCTAGTAAGGACTAGCAATCAGCCCCAGCATTTT
TRBV6-1,TRBJ1-1,17,TRBD1,-,CASRLYGTGNMNTEAFF,TGTGCCAGCAGGTTATACGGGACAGGCAACATGAACACTGAAGCTTTCTTT
TRBV27,TRBJ1-2,15,TRBD1,-,CASSSDRGRNYGYTF,TGTGCCAGCAGCTCTGACAGGGGAAGAAACTATGGCTACACCTTC
TRBV24-1,TRBJ2-2,13,-,few,CATSDHFTGELFF,TGTGCCACCAGTGATCATTTCACCGGGGAGCTGTTTTTT
TRBV7-2,TRBJ2-2,14,-,-,CASSPQRATGELFF,TGTGCCAGCAGCCCCCAGCGAGCCACCGGGGAGCTGTTTTTT
TRBV7-8,TRBJ1-2,13,-,-,CASSEAGDYGYTF,TGTGCCAGCAGCGAGGCAGGGGACTATGGCTACACCTTC
TRBV14,TRBJ1-2,13,TRBD1,-,CASSLGQLTSYTF,TGTGCCAGCAGCCTGGGACAGTTAACCAGCTACACCTTC
TRBV12-3/TRBV12-4,TRBJ1-5,15,-,few,CASSLGGWGNQPQHF,TGTGCCAGCAGTTTAGGGGGTTGGGGCAATCAGCCCCAGCATTTT